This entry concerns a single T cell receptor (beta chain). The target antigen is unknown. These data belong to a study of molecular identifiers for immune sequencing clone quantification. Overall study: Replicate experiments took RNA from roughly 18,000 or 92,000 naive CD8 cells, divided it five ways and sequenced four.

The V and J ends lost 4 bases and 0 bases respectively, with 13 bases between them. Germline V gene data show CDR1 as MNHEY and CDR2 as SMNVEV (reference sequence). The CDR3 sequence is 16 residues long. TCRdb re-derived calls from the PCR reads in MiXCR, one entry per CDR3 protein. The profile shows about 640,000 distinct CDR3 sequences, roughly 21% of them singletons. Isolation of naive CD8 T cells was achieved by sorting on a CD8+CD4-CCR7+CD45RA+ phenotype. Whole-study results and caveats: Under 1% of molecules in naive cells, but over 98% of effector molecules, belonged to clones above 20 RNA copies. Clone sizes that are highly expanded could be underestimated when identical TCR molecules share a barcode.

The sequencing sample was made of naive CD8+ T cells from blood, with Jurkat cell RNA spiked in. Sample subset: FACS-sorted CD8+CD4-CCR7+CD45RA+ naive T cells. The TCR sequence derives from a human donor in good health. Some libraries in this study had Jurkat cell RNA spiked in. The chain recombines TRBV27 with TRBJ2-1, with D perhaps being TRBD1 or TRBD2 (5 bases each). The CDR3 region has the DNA TGTGCCAGCAGTTCTCCGGGACCGAGCTCCTACAATGAGCAGTTCTTC. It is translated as CASSSPGPSSYNEQFF.